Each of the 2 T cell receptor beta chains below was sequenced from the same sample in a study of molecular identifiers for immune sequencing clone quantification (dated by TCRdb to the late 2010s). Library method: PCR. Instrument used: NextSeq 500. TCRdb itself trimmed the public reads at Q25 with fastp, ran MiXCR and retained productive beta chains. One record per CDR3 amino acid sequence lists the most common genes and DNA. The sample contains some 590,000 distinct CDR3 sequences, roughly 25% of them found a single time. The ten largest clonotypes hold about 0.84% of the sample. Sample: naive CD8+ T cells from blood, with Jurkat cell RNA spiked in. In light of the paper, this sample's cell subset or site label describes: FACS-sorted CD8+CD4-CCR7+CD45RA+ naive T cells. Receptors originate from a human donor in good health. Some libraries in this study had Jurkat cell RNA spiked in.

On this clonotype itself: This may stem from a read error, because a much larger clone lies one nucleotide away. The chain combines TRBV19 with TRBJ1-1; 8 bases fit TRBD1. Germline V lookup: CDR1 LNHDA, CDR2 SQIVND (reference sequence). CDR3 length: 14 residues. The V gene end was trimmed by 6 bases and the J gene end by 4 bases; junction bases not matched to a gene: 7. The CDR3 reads CASSNQGALTEAFF. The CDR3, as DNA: TGTGCCAGTAGCAATCAGGGGGCGCTCACTGAAGCTTTCTTT.

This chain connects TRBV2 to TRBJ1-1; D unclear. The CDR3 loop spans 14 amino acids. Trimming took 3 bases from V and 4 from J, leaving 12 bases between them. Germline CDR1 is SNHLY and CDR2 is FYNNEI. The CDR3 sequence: CASSETRGGTEAFF. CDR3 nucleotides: TGTGCCAGCAGTGAGACGAGAGGTGGCACTGAAGCTTTCTTT.